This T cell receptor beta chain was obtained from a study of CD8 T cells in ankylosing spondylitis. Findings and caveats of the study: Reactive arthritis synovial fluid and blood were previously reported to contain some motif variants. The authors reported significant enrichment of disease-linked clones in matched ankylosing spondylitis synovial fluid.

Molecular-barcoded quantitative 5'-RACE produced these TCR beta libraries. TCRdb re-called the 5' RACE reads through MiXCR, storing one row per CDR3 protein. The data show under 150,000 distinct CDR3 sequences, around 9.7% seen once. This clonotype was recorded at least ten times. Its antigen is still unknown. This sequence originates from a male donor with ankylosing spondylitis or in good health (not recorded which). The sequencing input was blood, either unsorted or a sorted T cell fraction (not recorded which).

CDR3 DNA: TGTGCCAGCAGTTCGGGACAGTTCTACGAGCAGTACTTC. Residues: CASSSGQFYEQYF. The chain uses TRBV12-3 or TRBV12-4 and TRBJ2-7, with 7 bases that match TRBD1. Trimming cost V 4 bases and J 3 bases; bases outside gene matches: 3. The CDR3 has 13 amino acids.